This paragraph reports one T cell receptor (beta chain). The table lists this clonotype with many counts. The antigen it binds to is not known. Within one base of it there is no much larger clone, and no base qualities were kept. Sequencing was performed on an Illumina HiSeq 2500. Quantitative 5'-RACE with molecular barcodes was the method used to prepare the TCR beta libraries. In the authors' own workflow: A new computational method based on a probabilistic model of VDJ rearrangement was used to identify disease-linked TCR variants. In TCRdb, the public reads were trimmed at Q25 with fastp and aligned with MiXCR, with productive beta chains retained. Duplicate CDR3 protein sequences are folded into a single record with the most common DNA and genes. TCRdb, not the original authors, processed these V and J calls. The sample table shows roughly 230,000 distinct CDR3 sequences, and over 9.5% are seen once. The ten top clones hold around 3% of the sample.

The CDR3 numbers 19 residues from cysteine through phenylalanine. Only the CDR3 portion is preserved as DNA: 57 bases, with reading frame beginning at the first base. Trimming accounts for 0 bases at V and 5 bases at J, while the number of junction bases matched to no gene is 14. Taken from the germline V gene, the CDR1 and CDR2 loops are MGHRA and YSYEKL. These data are taken from a study of CD8 T cells in ankylosing spondylitis (dated by TCRdb to the late 2010s). Looking at the study overall: T cell receptor beta repertoires were profiled in healthy donors and ankylosing spondylitis patients so that disease-linked TCR variants could be found. In total, the full study cohort was made up of some 100 healthy donors and about two dozen ankylosing spondylitis patients. Peripheral blood was sampled, and synovial fluid was also collected from ankylosing spondylitis patients.

What the study reported, not specific to this receptor: A TCR beta motif made up of several highly homologous amino acid variants appeared to be characteristic of blood from ankylosing spondylitis patients. Some of the motif variants had been reported before in the synovial fluid and blood of reactive arthritis patients, a finding that suggests common disease-initiation mechanisms. The disease-linked clones were reported to be significantly enriched in matched synovial fluid samples from ankylosing spondylitis patients. In peripheral blood, the disease-linked clones were found at relatively low frequencies and had a CD8+ phenotype.

This chain is built from TRBV4-1 and TRBJ2-3, and TRBD2 aligns with 10 junction nucleotides. The sample comprised blood, either unsorted or a sorted T cell fraction (not recorded which). This TCR came from a male donor with ankylosing spondylitis or in good health (not recorded which). DNA sequence: TGCGCCAGCAGCCAAGATCTCCCTAGCGGGAGTCAAAGAAGAGATACGCAGTATTTT. This translates into CASSQDLPSGSQRRDTQYF.